This entry lists 30 T cell receptor beta chains sequenced from one sample in a study of shared clonotypes between healthy human individuals. Clones were read by immunoSEQ multiplex PCR, and TCRdb kept only the in-frame ones, dropping some. The repertoire holds about 2.4 million clones, with 93% as singletons. Specimen: naive CD4+ T cells from PBMCs. Subset here: CD45RA+ positively selected. The receptor set was obtained from a young man in good health. Some clones in this sample may be carry-over from other donors' samples.

This clone was picked up one time. CDR3 nucleotides: TGTGCCAGCACTTCGGCCCCGGCCCAAAAACTGTTTTTT. The encoded protein is CASTSAPAQKLFF. The gene calls are TRBV5-4 and TRBJ1-4; D is unclear. Deletions cut 6 bases from V and 9 bases from J, with 15 bases between. From germline, CDR1 is SGHNT and CDR2 YYREEE (reference sequence). CDR3 length: 13 amino acids.

The V call is TRBV6-1, the J call TRBJ2-7; D is perhaps TRBD1 or TRBD2 (5 bases each). V was cut by 3 bases and J by 1 base, with 10 bases left in between. CDR1 and CDR2 (germline): MNHNS, SASEGT. The CDR3 runs to 14 residues. DNA of the CDR3: TGTGCCAGCAGTGACTGGGACCGATCCTACGAGCAGTACTTC. Amino acid sequence: CASSDWDRSYEQYF.

This chain links TRBV10-2 with TRBJ2-7, with unresolved D. V was clipped by 3 bases and J by 2 bases, with 14 bases between them. CDR3 length: 15 residues. Germline lookup yields CDR1 WSHSY and CDR2 SAAADI. The CDR3 DNA is TGCGCCAGCAGTGACCCCTATTTAGGGACCTACGAGCAGTACTTC. This gives the protein CASSDPYLGTYEQYF.

The gene calls are TRBV4-2 and TRBJ2-5; 8 bases line up with TRBD1. J was trimmed by 5 bases and V by 4 bases; bases with no gene match: 15. The germline CDR1 and CDR2 sequences are LGHNA and YNFKEQ. The CDR3 loop spans 17 amino acids. The CDR3: CASSPLLPGQEGETQYF. DNA of the CDR3: TGTGCCAGCAGCCCCCTTTTACCGGGACAGGAAGGCGAGACCCAGTACTTC.

V is TRBV21-1 and J is TRBJ1-5. TRBV21-1 is given as a pseudogene. The CDR3 covers 15 residues. CDR3 loop: CASSKGGKTNQPQHF. Here the CDR3 DNA reads TGTGCCAGCAGCAAAGGGGGAAAGACTAATCAGCCCCAGCATTTT.

The chain is built from TRBV25-1 and TRBJ1-2, with 7 positions matching TRBD1. Per the germline V gene, CDR1 is MGHDK and CDR2 is SYGVNS. The length of the CDR3 is 16 residues. V lost 4 bases to trimming and J lost 4 bases; unmatched junction nucleotides: 12. The CDR3 protein is CASSVSRGTGPYGYTF. The CDR3 coding sequence is TGTGCCAGCAGTGTTTCCAGGGGGACGGGTCCCTATGGCTACACCTTC.

The chain recombines TRBV5-4 with TRBJ2-7, with 8 bases lining up with TRBD2. Germline CDR1 and CDR2: SGHNT and YYREEE (reference sequence). Trimming removed 4 bases from V and 0 bases from J; junction bases left unmatched: 6. The CDR3 runs to 15 residues. CDR3 loop: CASSRGGLDSYEQYF. The CDR3 nucleotides are TGTGCCAGCAGCCGGGGGGGGCTCGACTCCTACGAGCAGTACTTC.

Notes on this clone: Other DNA sequences in the sample encode the same CDR3. This chain connects TRBV6-5 to TRBJ1-5; 7 nucleotides line up with TRBD1. Germline V gives CDR1 MNHEY, CDR2 SVGAGI. The V gene end was trimmed by 1 base and the J gene end by 1 base; junction bases not matched to a gene: 1. The CDR3 consists of 15 residues. CDR3 coding DNA: TGTGCCAGCAGTTACTTGGGACAGAGCAATCAGCCCCAGCATTTT. It encodes CASSYLGQSNQPQHF.

The V call is TRBV28, the J call TRBJ2-3; TRBD2 agrees at 9 bases. J lost 2 bases, V lost 4 bases, and 4 bases had no gene match. This CDR3 contains 15 residues. CDR1 is MDHEN, CDR2 SYDVKM, per germline. The CDR3 reads CASSSTSGYTDTQYF. The CDR3 DNA follows: TGTGCCAGCAGTTCAACTAGCGGGTACACAGATACGCAGTATTTT.

J is TRBJ1-6 and V is TRBV30; the match to TRBD1 covers 8 bases. CDR3 size: 14 residues. CDR1 and CDR2 from the germline V gene are GTSNPN and SVGIG (reference sequence). With V trimmed by 1 base and J by 6 bases, 2 bases remained unmatched. This chain's CDR3 is CAWSAGGFNSPLHF. For the CDR3, the DNA is TGTGCCTGGAGTGCAGGGGGCTTTAATTCACCCCTCCACTTT. Combining the CDR3 with reference TRBV30 and TRBJ1-6 gives the whole variable domain SQTIHQWPATLVQPVGSPLSLECTVEGTSNPNLYWYRQAAGRGLQLLFYSVGIGQISSEVPQNLSASRPQDRQFILSSKKLLLSDSGFYLCAWSAGGFNSPLHFGNGTRLTVT.

The V gene is TRBV5-1, the J gene TRBJ1-1; 11 nucleotides line up with TRBD1. V was clipped by 3 bases and J by 1 base; unmatched bases: 8. CDR1 and CDR2 from the germline V gene are SGHRS and YFSETQ. The CDR3 is made up of 17 amino acids. CDR3 residues: CASSSPGQGGSNTEAFF. The CDR3 nucleotides read TGCGCCAGCAGCTCACCGGGACAGGGGGGATCGAACACTGAAGCTTTCTTT.

The chain couples TRBV18 to TRBJ2-7; no definite D call. CDR3 length equals 14 residues. Germline CDR1 is KGHSH and CDR2 is LQKENI. Trimming pared 3 bases from V and 2 bases from J, leaving 11 bases between. CDR3 in amino acids: CASSPGSVTYEQYF. The CDR3, as DNA: TGTGCCAGCTCACCTGGGTCCGTTACCTACGAGCAGTACTTC.

The chain employs TRBV6-6 and TRBJ1-1, with a weak D call TRBD1 (5 bases). Germline V CDR1 and CDR2: MNHNY, SVGAGI (reference sequence). The V end was cut by 5 bases, the J end by 4 bases, with 14 bases between. The CDR3 covers 14 residues. CDR3 amino acids: CASSPGTRATEAFF. CDR3 in DNA: TGTGCCAGCAGTCCTGGGACTCGGGCCACTGAAGCTTTCTTT.

The chain carries TRBV11-3 and TRBJ2-3, with D possibly being TRBD1 or TRBD2 (6 bases each). The CDR3 extends over 19 amino acids. Trimming removed 0 bases from V and 6 bases from J, with 25 bases in between. Per germline, CDR1 SGHNT and CDR2 YENEEA. CDR3 sequence (DNA): TGTGCCAGCAGCTTAGAGTCCCAGATAGGGGGGAAGGACTTGGATACGCAGTATTTT. Protein: CASSLESQIGGKDLDTQYF.

The chain has TRBV6-1 and TRBJ1-1; 7 bases match TRBD1. CDR1 and CDR2 from the germline V gene are MNHNS and SASEGT. This CDR3 contains 15 residues. V trimming: 5 bases; J trimming: 0 bases; junction bases outside the gene matches: 6. The CDR3 coding sequence is TGTGCCAGCAGTCGACAGACAGGGATGAACACTGAAGCTTTCTTT. Residues: CASSRQTGMNTEAFF.

V and J are TRBV27 and TRBJ1-5; weak D call: TRBD1 (6 bases). The germline V gene encodes CDR1 MNHEY and CDR2 SMNVEV (reference sequence). V shed 5 bases and J shed 7 bases, with 12 bases lying between them. The CDR3 is made up of 13 amino acids. This CDR3 reads CASSPDRIQPQHF. CDR3 DNA: TGTGCCAGCAGTCCTGACAGGATCCAGCCCCAGCATTTT.

V and J are TRBV7-2 and TRBJ2-7; 9 positions agree with TRBD1. CDR1 is SGHTA and CDR2 is FQGNSA in the germline V gene. The CDR3 is 14 amino acids. The V segment lost 4 bases and the J segment 5 bases; nucleotides outside the gene matches: 6. The CDR3 loop reads CASSYRTGAHEQYF. The CDR3 nucleotides read TGTGCCAGCAGCTACCGGACAGGGGCCCACGAGCAGTACTTC.

The V gene is TRBV23-1, the J gene TRBJ1-1, with 9 bases lining up with TRBD1. TRBV23-1 is flagged as an ORF with uncertain function. V was pared by 7 bases and J by 2 bases, with 11 bases of the junction left unmatched. CDR3 length: 16 amino acids. The CDR3 reads CASMPGQGQCNTEAFF. CDR3 nucleotide sequence: TGCGCCAGCATGCCGGGACAGGGACAATGTAACACTGAAGCTTTCTTT.

The chain uses TRBV6-5 and TRBJ2-7, with D uncertain. This CDR3 contains 11 residues. From germline, CDR1 is MNHEY and CDR2 SVGAGI. V gave up 4 bases and J gave up 5 bases, with 6 bases separating them. CDR3 DNA sequence: TGTGCCAGCAGTTTGTGGGACGAGCAGTACTTC. Protein product: CASSLWDEQYF.

This chain connects TRBV7-8 to TRBJ1-2; 7 nucleotides align to TRBD1. The CDR3 totals 13 residues. V shed 6 bases, J shed 3 bases, and the junction held 4 bases outside the gene matches. CDR1 SGHVS and CDR2 FQNEAQ come from the germline V gene. In DNA, the CDR3 is TGTGCCAGCAGGTCAGGGGGGGACTATGGCTACACCTTC. Amino acid sequence: CASRSGGDYGYTF.

V usage is TRBV7-8 and J usage is TRBJ2-7; D might be TRBD1 (5 bases). Trimming shortened V by 0 bases and J by 3 bases, and 12 bases separated the two germline ends. CDR1 is SGHVS and CDR2 is FQNEAQ in the germline V gene. The CDR3 consists of 15 residues. CDR3 sequence: CASSLAGAVDYEQYF. Here the CDR3 DNA reads TGTGCCAGCAGCTTAGCTGGGGCAGTGGACTACGAGCAGTACTTC.

The gene calls are TRBV4-2 and TRBJ2-2; D remains unclear. Between the trimmed V and J ends, which lost 2 bases and 0 bases, there was a span of 10 bases. Germline V gene lookup returns CDR1 LGHNA and CDR2 YNFKEQ. This CDR3 comprises 16 residues. The CDR3: CASSQSPGANTGELFF. CDR3 nucleotides: TGTGCCAGCAGCCAAAGTCCAGGAGCGAACACCGGGGAGCTGTTTTTT.

This rearrangement joins TRBV29-1 to TRBJ2-1; 10 positions match TRBD2. V shed 3 bases and J 5 bases; nucleotides not matched to a gene: 10. The CDR3 covers 16 residues. The germline CDR1 and CDR2 sequences are SQVTM and ANQGSEA. CDR3 sequence: CSVDKYRLAGNNEQFF. Written as DNA, the CDR3 is TGCAGCGTTGATAAGTATAGACTAGCGGGTAACAATGAGCAGTTCTTC.

The V and J genes are TRBV28 and TRBJ2-7; D gene uncertain. Germline CDR1 and CDR2: MDHEN and SYDVKM. V lost 5 bases to trimming and J lost 5 bases, with 10 bases between them. The CDR3 loop spans 12 amino acids. As DNA, the CDR3 is TGTGCCAGCAGTCCCCCGGGTGACGAGCAGTACTTC. Translation gives CASSPPGDEQYF.

The chain recombines TRBV27 with TRBJ2-7, with 11 bases aligning to TRBD2. The CDR3 consists of 16 residues. The trim removed 5 bases at V and 4 bases at J, leaving 10 bases unmatched. Germline V gene data show CDR1 as MNHEY and CDR2 as SMNVEV (reference sequence). The CDR3 loop is CASSLISGTSGYEQYF. The CDR3 DNA sequence: TGTGCCAGCAGTCTCATTAGTGGGACTAGCGGTTACGAGCAGTACTTC.

This rearrangement joins TRBV9 to TRBJ2-7; D is perhaps TRBD1 or TRBD2 (5 bases each). Germline CDR1 reads SGDLS; CDR2 reads YYNGEE. V lost 0 bases and J 2 bases, leaving 12 bases between the germline ends. The CDR3 loop spans 15 amino acids. The CDR3 coding sequence is TGTGCCAGCAGCGTAGGTGGGGGAACCACCTACGAGCAGTACTTC. Residues: CASSVGGGTTYEQYF.

The chain carries TRBV9 and TRBJ2-7; D is unclear. This CDR3 contains 14 residues. Trimming cost V 4 bases and J 4 bases, with 15 bases left between them. Per germline, CDR1 SGDLS and CDR2 YYNGEE. The CDR3 spells CASSPKGSQYEQYF. The CDR3 bases are TGTGCCAGCAGCCCCAAGGGCAGCCAATACGAGCAGTACTTC.

V gene TRBV5-1 combines with J gene TRBJ2-2; TRBD2 might be the D (5 bases). In germline, CDR1 is SGHRS, CDR2 YFSETQ. The CDR3 covers 16 residues. V was pared by 0 bases and J by 2 bases, with 11 bases between. CDR3 amino acids: CASSLASTTNTGELFF. The CDR3 DNA sequence: TGCGCCAGCAGCTTGGCCTCGACTACTAACACCGGGGAGCTGTTTTTT.

This chain joins TRBV18 and TRBJ2-2, with D hard to call. V was pared by 6 bases and J by 4 bases, with 6 bases between. This CDR3 region has 12 residues. Germline V gene data show CDR1 as KGHSH and CDR2 as LQKENI. The CDR3 coding sequence is TGTGCCAGCTCTATCGGCACCGGGGAGCTGTTTTTT. This encodes CASSIGTGELFF. Filled out from reference TRBV18 and TRBJ2-2, the complete variable domain reads NAGVMQNPRHLVRRRGQEARLRCSPMKGHSHVYWYRQLPEEGLKFMVYLQKENIIDESGMPKERFSAEFPKEGPSILRIQQVVRGDSAAYFCASSIGTGELFFGEGSRLTVL.

The chain has TRBV4-1 and TRBJ2-5, with D unclear. Germline assignment: CDR1 MGHRA and CDR2 YSYEKL. CDR3 length: 16 amino acids. V was clipped by 2 bases and J by 4 bases, with 17 bases between them. The CDR3 protein is CASSQKTLRSRETQYF. CDR3 DNA: TGCGCCAGCAGCCAAAAGACTCTCCGCTCGAGAGAGACCCAGTACTTC.